The T cell receptor (beta chain) described here comes from a study of OX40 agonist ivuxolimab in advanced cancers. At the level of the study: Hepatocellular carcinoma, melanoma, renal cell or head and neck cancer occurred in dose-escalation patients. Three patients showed partial responses: one hepatocellular carcinoma and two cutaneous melanoma cases.

Sequencing used immunoSEQ multiplex PCR; TCRdb keeps in-frame clones, though not all of them. The table includes 35,000 to 40,000 clones, roughly 82% detected once. Notes on this clone: The target antigen is unknown.

Samples were taken at baseline and on day 1 of cycles 4 and 7. Trimming took 10 bases from V and 0 from J; bases not matched to a gene: 6. CDR3 length equals 13 residues. Germline V CDR1 and CDR2: ENHRY, SYGVKD. Study observations and caveats: Dosing at 0.1 to 3.0 mg/kg was accompanied by clonal expansion of CD4+ and CD8+ blood T cells by week 6.

The clonotype comes from an adult with an advanced solid tumor such as melanoma, head and neck, liver or kidney cancer. The source material was CD4+ or CD8+ T cells sorted from blood, sampled in a trial of the OX40 agonist ivuxolimab. V and J are TRBV10-3 and TRBJ2-7; 7 positions match TRBD2. The CDR3 region is CATAGVGSYEQYF. The CDR3 DNA reads TGTGCCACGGCGGGGGTCGGCTCCTACGAGCAGTACTTC.